This passage covers 3 T cell receptor beta chains from one sample sequenced in a study of early T cells in non-severe SARS-CoV-2 infection. One entry per CDR3 protein, called by TCRdb with MiXCR from the 5' RACE reads. The sample has tens of thousands of distinct CDR3 sequences, less than 15% seen once. The sample consisted of whole blood. The receptor source for this set is an adult who was a healthcare worker with PCR-confirmed SARS-CoV-2 infection or an uninfected control (not recorded which).

The sample holds a few counts of this clonotype. CDR3 sequence reads: CAITRQYGQETQYF. The CDR3 nucleotides read TGTGCCATAACCCGACAGTACGGTCAAGAGACCCAGTACTTC. This rearrangement joins TRBV7-6 to TRBJ2-5; D possibly corresponds to TRBD1 (5 bases). V was trimmed by 10 bases and J by 2 bases, leaving 17 bases between them. The CDR3 totals 14 residues. Germline V gives CDR1 SGHVS, CDR2 FNYEAQ.

This clonotype showed up just a few times. This rearrangement joins TRBV10-3 to TRBJ2-2, with D tentatively TRBD1 (6 bases). The CDR3 has 16 amino acids. Trimming took 4 bases from V and 2 from J, leaving 14 bases between them. Germline CDR1 and CDR2: ENHRY and SYGVKD. CDR3 bases: TGTGCCATCAGTGCCCCCCGCAGGGGAAACACCGGGGAGCTGTTTTTT. This sequence encodes CAISAPRRGNTGELFF.

This clonotype was observed at least ten times. V is TRBV28 and J is TRBJ1-3, with unresolved D. CDR3 length equals 13 residues. From germline, CDR1 is MDHEN and CDR2 SYDVKM. V lost 7 bases to trimming and J lost 0 bases, with 7 bases between them. The CDR3 region has the DNA TGTGCCAGCATTGAAGACTCTGGAAACACCATATATTTT. This encodes CASIEDSGNTIYF.